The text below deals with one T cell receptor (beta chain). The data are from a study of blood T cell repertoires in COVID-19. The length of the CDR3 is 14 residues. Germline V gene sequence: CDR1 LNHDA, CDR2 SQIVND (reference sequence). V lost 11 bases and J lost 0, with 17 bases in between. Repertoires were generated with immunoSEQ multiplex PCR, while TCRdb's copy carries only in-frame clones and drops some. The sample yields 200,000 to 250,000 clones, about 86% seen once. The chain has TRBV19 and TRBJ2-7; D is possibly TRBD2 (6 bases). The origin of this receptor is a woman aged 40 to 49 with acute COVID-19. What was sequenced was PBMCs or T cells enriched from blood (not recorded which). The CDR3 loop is CASVGKTSSYEQYF. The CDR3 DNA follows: TGTGCCTCCGTTGGGAAGACTAGCTCCTACGAGCAGTACTTC.